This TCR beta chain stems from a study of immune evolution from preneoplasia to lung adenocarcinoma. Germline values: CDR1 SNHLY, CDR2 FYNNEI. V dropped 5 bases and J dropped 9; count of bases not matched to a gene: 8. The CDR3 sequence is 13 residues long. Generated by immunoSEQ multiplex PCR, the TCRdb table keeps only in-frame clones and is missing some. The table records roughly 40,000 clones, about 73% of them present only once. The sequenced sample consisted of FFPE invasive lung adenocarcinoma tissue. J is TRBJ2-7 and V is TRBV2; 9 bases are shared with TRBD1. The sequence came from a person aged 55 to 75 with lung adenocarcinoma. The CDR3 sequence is CASSSGQGIVQYF. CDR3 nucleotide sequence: TGTGCCAGCAGTTCCGGACAGGGGATCGTGCAGTACTTC.